The sequence of this T cell receptor (beta chain) was determined in a study of response to subunit inactivated influenza vaccine. This clonotype was counted a few times. Its antigen is as yet unknown. Germline lookup yields CDR1 MNHEY and CDR2 SVGEGT. The CDR3 runs 15 residues. Trimming took off 7 bases at V and 2 bases at J, with 15 bases between the two ends. Notes on the study in general: A suggestion made by the authors is that each seasonal influenza vaccination recruits few new T cells.

TCRdb called the RT-PCR reads again in MiXCR, with one record for every CDR3 protein. Of 700,000 to 900,000 distinct CDR3 sequences in the sample, roughly 20% were seen once. Sample: PBMCs from blood, taken more than 4 days after vaccination. This rearrangement joins TRBV6-2 or TRBV6-3 to TRBJ2-1, with D hard to call. This TCR was sampled from a man aged 50 to 60 who received an inactivated influenza vaccine. CDR3 amino acids: CASMSGIRAYNEQFF. The CDR3 DNA reads TGTGCCAGCATGTCGGGCATTCGGGCCTACAATGAGCAGTTCTTC.